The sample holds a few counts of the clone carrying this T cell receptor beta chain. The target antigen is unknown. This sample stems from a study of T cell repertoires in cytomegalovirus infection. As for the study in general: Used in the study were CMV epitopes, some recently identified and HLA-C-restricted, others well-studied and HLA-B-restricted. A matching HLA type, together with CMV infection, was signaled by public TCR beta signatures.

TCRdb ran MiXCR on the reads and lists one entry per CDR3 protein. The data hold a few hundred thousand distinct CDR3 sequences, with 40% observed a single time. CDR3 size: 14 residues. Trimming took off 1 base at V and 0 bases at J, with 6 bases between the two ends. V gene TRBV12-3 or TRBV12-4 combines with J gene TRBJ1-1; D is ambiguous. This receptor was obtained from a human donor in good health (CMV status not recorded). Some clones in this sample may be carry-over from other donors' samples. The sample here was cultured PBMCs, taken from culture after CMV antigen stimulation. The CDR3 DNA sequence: TGTGCCAGCAGTTTAGGTTTCATGAACACTGAAGCTTTCTTT. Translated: CASSLGFMNTEAFF.